The T cell receptor beta chain under discussion was sequenced for a study of T cell changes during pregnancy in multiple sclerosis (dated by TCRdb to about 2019). Background on the whole study: The study looked at changes in the T cell repertoire across pregnancy in women with multiple sclerosis.

Of note for this clone: The specificity of this receptor is unknown. One base away there is no much larger clone; base qualities are not given.

Library preparation was by the immunoSEQ multiplex PCR assay. TCRdb's version of the immuneACCESS table is confined to in-frame rearrangements and falls short of the full clone set. An unresolved V gene accounts for under half of the shortfall where checked; the remainder is of unknown origin. The sample table lists about 100,000 clones, over 85% of them with a count of one. In total, the top ten clones hold around 1.2% of the sample. CDR1 and CDR2 were assigned from the germline V gene as SQVTM and ANQGSEA. The trim is 8 bases for V and 4 bases for J, with a gap of 17 bases between the germline ends. From the cysteine up to the phenylalanine, the CDR3 has a length of 13 residues. The sequence is cut down to CDR3 DNA, 39 bases in frame from base 1.

The rearranged segments are TRBV29-1 and TRBJ1-1; the D region possibly corresponds to TRBD1 (6 bases align). The sequenced sample was peripheral blood, obtained in the second trimester of pregnancy. This TCR was recovered from a female donor with multiple sclerosis, enrolled in a pregnancy study. The DNA reads TGCAGCCTATCACAGGGTCGGGTCACTGAAGCTTTCTTT. Translation gives CSLSQGRVTEAFF.